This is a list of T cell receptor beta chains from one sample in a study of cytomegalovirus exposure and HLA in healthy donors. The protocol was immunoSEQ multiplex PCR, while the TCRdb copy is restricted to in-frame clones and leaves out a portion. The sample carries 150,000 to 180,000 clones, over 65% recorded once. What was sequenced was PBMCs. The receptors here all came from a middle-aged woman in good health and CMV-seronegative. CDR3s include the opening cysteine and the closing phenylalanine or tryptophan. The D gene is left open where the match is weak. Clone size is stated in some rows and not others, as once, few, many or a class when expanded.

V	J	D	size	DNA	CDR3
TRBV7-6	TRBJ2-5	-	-	TGTGCCAGCAGCTCCGGACAGCCACAAGAGACCCAGTACTTC	CASSSGQPQETQYF
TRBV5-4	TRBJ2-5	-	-	TGTGCCAGCAGCTTCGGGTCCCCCCAGAGGGAGACCCAGTACTTC	CASSFGSPQRETQYF
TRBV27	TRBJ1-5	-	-	TGTGCCAGCAGTATATCCTCGGGGGTCAGCAATCAGCCCCAGCATTTT	CASSISSGVSNQPQHF
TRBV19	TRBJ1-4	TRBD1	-	TGTGCCAGTAGAAACGACAGGGGAAATGAAAAACTGTTTTTT	CASRNDRGNEKLFF
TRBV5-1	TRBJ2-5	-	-	TGCGCCAGCAGTATCGGCAGCGGGGAGACCCAGTACTTC	CASSIGSGETQYF
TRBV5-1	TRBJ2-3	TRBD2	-	TGCGCCAGCAAACTCGAAGCGGGAGGGACAGATACGCAGTATTTT	CASKLEAGGTDTQYF
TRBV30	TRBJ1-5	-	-	TGTGCCTGGAGTCCCCAGGGGAATCAGCCCCAGCATTTT	CAWSPQGNQPQHF
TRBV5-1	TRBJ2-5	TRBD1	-	TGCGCCAGCAGCTCCCGACAGGGCTCTAGGGTCGGGGAGACCCAGTACTTC	CASSSRQGSRVGETQYF
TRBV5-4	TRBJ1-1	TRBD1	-	TGTGCCAGCAGCTTCGGGACAGGCATCGAGGCTTTCTTT	CASSFGTGIEAFF
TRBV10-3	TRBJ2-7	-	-	TGTGCCATCAGTGACGGATTAGGGGTGTCCTACGAGCAGTACTTC	CAISDGLGVSYEQYF
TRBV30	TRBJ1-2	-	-	TGTGCCTGGAAGGCGGAGCATGGCTACACCTTC	CAWKAEHGYTF
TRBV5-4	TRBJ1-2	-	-	TGTGCCAGCAGCTTGGGCCAGGGTTCTAACTATGGCTACACCTTC	CASSLGQGSNYGYTF
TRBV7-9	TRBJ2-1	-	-	TGTGCCAGCAGCTTAGGCTTTCGGGATGTTGAGCAGTTCTTC	CASSLGFRDVEQFF
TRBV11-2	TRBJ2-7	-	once	TGTGCCAGCAGCTTAGCTCCTGGGGTCGGGAGCTACGAGCAGTACTTC	CASSLAPGVGSYEQYF
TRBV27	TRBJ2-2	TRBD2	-	TGTGCCAGCAGGGCGGGGGTCGGGGAGCTGTTTTTT	CASRAGVGELFF
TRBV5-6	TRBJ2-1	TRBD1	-	TGTGCCAGCAGCTTTGGGACAGGGGCCGGCGATGAGCAGTTCTTC	CASSFGTGAGDEQFF
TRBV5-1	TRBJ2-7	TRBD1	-	TGCGCCAGCAGCCTGCCGGGACAGAGCTACGAGCAGTACTTC	CASSLPGQSYEQYF
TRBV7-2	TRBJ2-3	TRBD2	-	TGTGCCAGCTCTCCCGGGGGGGGAAGAACAGATACGCAGTATTTT	CASSPGGGRTDTQYF
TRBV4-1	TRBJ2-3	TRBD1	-	TGCGCCAGCAGCCTCGGGACAGGGGGCACAGATACGCAGTATTTT	CASSLGTGGTDTQYF
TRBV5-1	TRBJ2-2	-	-	TGCGCCAGCAGCTTGAAGGCAGGGACGAACACCGGGGAGCTGTTTTTT	CASSLKAGTNTGELFF
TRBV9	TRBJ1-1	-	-	TGTGCCAGCAGCAAAGGGGCCACTGAAGCTTTCTTT	CASSKGATEAFF
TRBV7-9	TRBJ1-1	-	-	TGTGCCAGCAGCTTTGAGGGTTGGAACACTGAAGCTTTCTTT	CASSFEGWNTEAFF
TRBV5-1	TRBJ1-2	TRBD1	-	TGCGCCAGCAGCTTTTACGGACAGGGCGAGAAAGGGTATGGCTACACCTTC	CASSFYGQGEKGYGYTF
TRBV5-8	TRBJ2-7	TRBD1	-	TGTGCCAGCAGCTTTTGGGACAGGGGCTCCTACGAGCAGTACTTC	CASSFWDRGSYEQYF
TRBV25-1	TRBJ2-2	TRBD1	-	TGTGCCTCTGCCACTATTGGGACAGCCGGGGAGCTGTTTTTT	CASATIGTAGELFF
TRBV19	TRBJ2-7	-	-	TGTGCCAGTAGTATAGACAGGGCCGCCTACGAGCAGTACTTC	CASSIDRAAYEQYF
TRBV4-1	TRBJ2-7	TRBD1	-	TGCGCCAGCAGCCCGGGACAGGGTCCCTCGAACGAGCAGTACTTC	CASSPGQGPSNEQYF
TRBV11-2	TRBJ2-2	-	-	TGTGCCAGCAGCCTTTATCGGGTTAACACCGGGGAGCTGTTTTTT	CASSLYRVNTGELFF
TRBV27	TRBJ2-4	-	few	TGTGCCAGCAGTTCCGCAGGGAGGTACATTCAGTACTTC	CASSSAGRYIQYF
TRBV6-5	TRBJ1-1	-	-	TGTGCCAGCAGTTACTCGAGGGGGGGGCCCAGTGAAGCTTTCTTT	CASSYSRGGPSEAFF
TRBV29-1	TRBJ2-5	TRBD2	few	TGCAGCGTTATTCGCCTCAGGACTAGCGGGGCAGAGACCCAGTACTTC	CSVIRLRTSGAETQYF
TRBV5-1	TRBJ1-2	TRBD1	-	TGCGCCAGCAGCCGGACTCCGGGACAGGGGGCGTCTGGCTACACCTTC	CASSRTPGQGASGYTF
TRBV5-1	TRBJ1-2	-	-	TGCGCCAGCAGCTTGGTGACAGCCAACTATGGCTACACCTTC	CASSLVTANYGYTF
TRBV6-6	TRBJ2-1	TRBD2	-	TGTGCCAGCAGTGGGGGTGCGGGAGGGTACAATGAGCAGTTCTTC	CASSGGAGGYNEQFF
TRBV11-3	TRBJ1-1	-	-	TGTGCCAGCAGCTTAGCGGGAAAGCGAAGGATCTTT	CASSLAGKRRIF
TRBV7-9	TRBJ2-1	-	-	TGTGCCAGCAGCCCCCTCGGGGGGCAGTCCTACAATGAGCAGTTCTTC	CASSPLGGQSYNEQFF
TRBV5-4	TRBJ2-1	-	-	TGTGCCAGCAGCCCGCGGCCGGGGGTATACAATGAGCAGTTCTTC	CASSPRPGVYNEQFF
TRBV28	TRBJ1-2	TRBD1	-	TGTGCCAGCAGTTTCCCGGGACAGTGGCAATATGGCTACACCTTC	CASSFPGQWQYGYTF
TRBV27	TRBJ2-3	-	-	TGTGCCAGCAGTCTTTCGAGGGACATCGCGCAGTATTTT	CASSLSRDIAQYF
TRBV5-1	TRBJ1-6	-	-	TGCGCCAGCAGCTTGGACCCCACCAGGAATTCACCCCTCCACTTT	CASSLDPTRNSPLHF
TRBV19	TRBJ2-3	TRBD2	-	TGTGCCAGTAGTACAGGTAGACGGGGGGTCACAGATACGCAGTATTTT	CASSTGRRGVTDTQYF
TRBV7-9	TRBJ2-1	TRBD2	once	TGTGCCAGCAGCTTAGAGATCGGGGGGGAGTTGGACAATGAGCAGTTCTTC	CASSLEIGGELDNEQFF
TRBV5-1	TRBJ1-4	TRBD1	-	TGCGCCAGCAGCTCTGCAGGGGGCGAGAATGAAAAACTGTTTTTT	CASSSAGGENEKLFF
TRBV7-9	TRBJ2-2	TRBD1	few	TGTGCCAGCAGCTTTGGGGACAGGGAAGACGGGGAGCTGTTTTTT	CASSFGDREDGELFF
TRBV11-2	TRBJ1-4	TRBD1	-	TGTGCCAGCAGCTCTATCAGGGGGCCCCTTTCAAATGAAAAACTGTTTTTT	CASSSIRGPLSNEKLFF